The 14 T cell receptor beta chains given below trace back to one sample, sequenced in a study of T cells in Graves' hyperthyroidism and ophthalmopathy. RNA transcripts were the template for amplifying TCR beta CDR3 regions. RT-PCR in the first round (using the HTBI primer set) targeted the TCR CDR3. Via MiXCR, TCRdb re-called the multiplex PCR reads, giving one row per CDR3 protein. The table lists some 760,000 distinct CDR3 sequences, 12% to 15% of them singletons. The sequenced sample consisted of blood. All receptors come from a woman younger than 35 with Graves' hyperthyroidism.

This clonotype was recorded a few times. The junction differs from germline at one of its ends, possibly a read error. The chain employs TRBV20-1 and TRBJ1-5; D is unresolved. Germline CDR1 DFQATT, CDR2 SNEGSKA (reference sequence). The CDR3 sequence is 15 residues long. CDR3 protein: CSARYGTYSNQPQHF. CDR3 DNA: TGCAGCGCTAGGTACGGAACCTATAGCAATCAGCCCCAGCATTTT.

This clonotype was recorded a few times. The CDR3 here is CATSDSGQGIRTQYF. CDR3 nucleotide sequence: TGTGCCACCAGTGACTCGGGACAGGGGATAAGGACCCAGTACTTC. The chain combines TRBV24-1 with TRBJ2-5; 10 nucleotides agree with TRBD1. Germline CDR1 reads KGHDR; CDR2 reads SFDVKD. The CDR3 contains 15 residues. The ends lost 4 bases at V and 7 bases at J; junction bases unmatched: 8.

J is TRBJ2-5 and V is TRBV7-3, with a possible D match to TRBD1 (6 bases). Per the germline V gene, CDR1 is SGHTA and CDR2 is FQGTGA. Trimming pared 2 bases from V and 5 bases from J, leaving 15 bases between. The CDR3 loop spans 15 amino acids. CDR3 nucleotides: TGTGCCAGCAGCTTATCTACAGGGTTCCGGGAGACCCAGTACTTC. Translating it yields CASSLSTGFRETQYF.

V gene TRBV14 combines with J gene TRBJ1-5, with D hard to call. The CDR3 is 14 residues long. The V gene lost 11 bases and the J gene lost 3 bases, with 17 bases spanning the gap. Per germline, CDR1 SGHDN and CDR2 FVKESK. CDR3 DNA sequence: TGTGCCGCCCCCCTCCTACCGGTCAATCAGCCCCAGCATTTT. This codes for CAAPLLPVNQPQHF.

In this sample, this clonotype turned up many times. The chain combines TRBV11-2 with TRBJ2-5; 8 positions match TRBD2. Germline V gene sequence: CDR1 SGHAT, CDR2 FQNNGV. J was trimmed by 7 bases and V by 3 bases; bases with no gene match: 13. This CDR3 is built from 16 residues. CDR3 sequence reads: CASSFLREVVGGTQYF. The CDR3 nucleotides read TGTGCCAGCAGCTTTTTGCGGGAGGTGGTGGGCGGGACCCAGTACTTC.

This chain links TRBV3-1 with TRBJ1-2; 8 bases match TRBD1. The ends lost 7 bases at V and 0 bases at J; junction bases unmatched: 13. The CDR3 runs 17 residues. CDR1 and CDR2 (germline): LGHDT, YNNKEL (reference sequence). The DNA for the CDR3 is TGTGCCAGCACCCATTCGGACAGGGATCATTCTAACTATGGCTACACCTTC. Amino acids: CASTHSDRDHSNYGYTF.

This clonotype has ten or more counts. V usage is TRBV30 and J usage is TRBJ2-5; 9 bases match TRBD2. Trimming at V came to 5 bases and at J to 2 bases, leaving 9 bases not matched to a gene. The CDR3 has 15 residues. Germline CDR1 reads GTSNPN; CDR2 reads SVGIG (reference sequence). DNA of the CDR3: TGTGCCTGGGATACCGGGACTAGCACACAAGAGACCCAGTACTTC. It encodes CAWDTGTSTQETQYF.

The chain recombines TRBV7-2 with TRBJ2-7; TRBD2 matches at 9 bases. The V gene end was trimmed by 5 bases and the J gene end by 3 bases; junction bases not matched to a gene: 5. Looked up from germline, CDR1 is SGHTA and CDR2 is FQGNSA. The CDR3 consists of 14 residues. The CDR3 region is CASSIYSGSYEQYF. CDR3 nucleotide sequence: TGTGCCAGCAGCATCTATAGCGGGAGCTACGAGCAGTACTTC.

This clonotype came up a few times. The rearrangement joins TRBV24-1 to TRBJ2-1; the match to TRBD2 covers 7 bases. CDR3 length: 14 residues. Germline values: CDR1 KGHDR, CDR2 SFDVKD. V trimming: 7 bases; J trimming: 8 bases; junction bases outside the gene matches: 10. DNA of the CDR3: TGTGCCACCAGGGGGGGGGGAGCTTCGGATGAGCAGTTCTTC. Amino acids: CATRGGGASDEQFF.

In nucleotides, the CDR3 is TGTGCCAGCAGCCAAGCGGGGGCGGTAAACATTCAGTACTTC. Translated, it gives CASSQAGAVNIQYF. The chain couples TRBV14 to TRBJ2-4, with D perhaps given as TRBD1 or TRBD2 (6 bases each). This CDR3 has 14 residues. V shed 1 base and J shed 6 bases, with 10 bases lying between them. Germline CDR1 is SGHDN and CDR2 is FVKESK.

The CDR3 nucleotides are TGCGCCAGCAGCCCAGAGACCGGGTACCAAGAGACCCAGTACTTC. It is translated as CASSPETGYQETQYF. The V call is TRBV5-1, the J call TRBJ2-5; D ambiguous. Looked up from germline, CDR1 is SGHRS and CDR2 is YFSETQ. CDR3 size: 15 residues. V was trimmed by 4 bases and J by 0 bases, leaving 13 bases between them. The variable domain in full, with the rest retrieved from reference TRBV5-1 and TRBJ2-5, is KAGVTQTPRYLIKTRGQQVTLSCSPISGHRSVSWYQQTPGQGLQFLFEYFSETQRNKGNFPGRFSGRQFSNSRSEMNVSTLELGDSALYLCASSPETGYQETQYFGPGTRLLVL.

The table lists this clonotype with a few counts. The chain uses TRBV11-2 and TRBJ2-7; D is perhaps TRBD1 or TRBD2 (5 bases each). Trimming took 4 bases from V and 3 from J, leaving 10 bases between them. Germline V lookup: CDR1 SGHAT, CDR2 FQNNGV. The CDR3 contains 13 residues. The CDR3 region has the DNA TGTGCCAGCAGCTGGGGGATCTACTACGAGCAGTACTTC. It yields the protein CASSWGIYYEQYF.

This chain links TRBV6-2 or TRBV6-3 with TRBJ2-7; D not certain. Trimming took off 0 bases at V and 5 bases at J, with 5 bases between the two ends. The CDR3 has 12 amino acids. Germline loops: CDR1 MNHEY, CDR2 SVGEGT. For the CDR3, the DNA is TGTGCCAGCAGTTACTCGAGTCACGAGCAGTACTTC. Its protein product is CASSYSSHEQYF.

This clonotype turned up a few times. The V call is TRBV7-6, the J call TRBJ2-5, with TRBD2 as a possible D gene (6 bases). Germline V gene lookup returns CDR1 SGHVS and CDR2 FNYEAQ. V lost 4 bases, J lost 0 bases, and 18 bases lay in between. This CDR3 comprises 17 residues. The CDR3 coding sequence is TGTGCCAGCAGCTGGGGACTCCCCATGGGGTACCAAGAGACCCAGTACTTC. This sequence encodes CASSWGLPMGYQETQYF.